This is a list of T cell receptor beta chains from one sample in a study of response to subunit inactivated influenza vaccine. TCRdb reprocessed the RT-PCR reads via MiXCR and lists one record per CDR3 protein. The table has a few hundred thousand distinct CDR3 sequences, around a fifth seen once; the top ten hold about 9.4%. Material: PBMCs from blood, obtained around 22 months after vaccination. All receptors derive from a man aged 45-69 years who received an inactivated influenza vaccine. Each CDR3 is given with its conserved first and last residue. Each record gives: clone size, V gene, D gene, J gene, CDR3 DNA, CDR3 protein. A D gene is named only where the DNA matches it firmly. Size values are once, few and many counts, or a class for expanded clones, and some rows have none.

>many|TRBV20-1|.|TRBJ1-1
TGCAGTGCCCCGTGGGGGGCCCTTAGCACTGAAGCTTTCTTT
CSAPWGALSTEAFF
>few|TRBV20-1|TRBD2|TRBJ2-3
TGCAGTGCCGAACTAGCGGGGGGCCTCACAGATACGCAGTATTTT
CSAELAGGLTDTQYF
>.|TRBV7-9|.|TRBJ1-4
TGTGCCAGCAGCTTAGACACTCTCTCTAATGAAAAACTGTTTTTT
CASSLDTLSNEKLFF
>.|TRBV18|TRBD1|TRBJ1-1
TGTGCCAGCTCACCGACAGGGAGAACGAGAGCTGAAGCTTTCTTT
CASSPTGRTRAEAFF
>few|TRBV20-1|TRBD2|TRBJ2-1
TGCAGTGCTAGATCCGGGACTAGCGGGAGACCGGGTGAGCAGTTCTTC
CSARSGTSGRPGEQFF
>.|TRBV3-1|.|TRBJ1-1
TGTGCCAGCAGCCAAGGGTCAGGGTACACTGAAGCTTTCTTT
CASSQGSGYTEAFF
>many|TRBV6-6|.|TRBJ2-3
TGTGCCAGCAGTTTCCGTTACACAGATACGCAGTATTTT
CASSFRYTDTQYF
>many|TRBV6-1|TRBD1|TRBJ1-2
TGTGCCAGCAGTCAAGACAGGGTTGGTGGCTACACCTTC
CASSQDRVGGYTF
>few|TRBV18|TRBD2|TRBJ2-1
TGTGTCCACCAGCTCACCATAGTGAGGGCGGAGCGGGGCCCCTACAATGAGCAGTTCTTC
CVHQLTIVRAERGPYNEQFF
>.|TRBV2|TRBD2|TRBJ2-7
TGTGCCAGCAGTGCCGGACTAGCGGGACCCTACGAGCAGTACTTC
CASSAGLAGPYEQYF
>.|TRBV12-3/TRBV12-4|.|TRBJ2-6
TGTACCAGCAGTTTATTCCCTGGCCCCACCTCTGGGGCCAACGTCCTGACTTTC
CTSSLFPGPTSGANVLTF
>few|TRBV2|.|TRBJ2-7
TGTGCCAGCAGTGACACGAGCTACGAGCAGTACTTC
CASSDTSYEQYF
>few|TRBV7-2|.|TRBJ2-1
TGTGCCAGCAGCTCTCAGGGAGGTGAGCAGTTCTTC
CASSSQGGEQFF